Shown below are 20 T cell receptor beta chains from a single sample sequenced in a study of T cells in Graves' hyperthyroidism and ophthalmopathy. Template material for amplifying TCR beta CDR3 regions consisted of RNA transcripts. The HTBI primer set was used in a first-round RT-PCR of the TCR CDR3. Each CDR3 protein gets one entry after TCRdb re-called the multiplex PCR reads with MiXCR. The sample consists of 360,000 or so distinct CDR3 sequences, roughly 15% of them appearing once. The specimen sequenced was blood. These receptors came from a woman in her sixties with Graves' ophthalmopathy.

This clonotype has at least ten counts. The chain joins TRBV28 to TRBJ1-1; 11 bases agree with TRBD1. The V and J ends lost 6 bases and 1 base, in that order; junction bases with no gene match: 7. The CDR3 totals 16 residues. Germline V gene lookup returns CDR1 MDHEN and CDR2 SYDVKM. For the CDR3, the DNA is TGTGCCAGCAGACTAGGGACAGGGGGTAAGAACACTGAAGCTTTCTTT. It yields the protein CASRLGTGGKNTEAFF.

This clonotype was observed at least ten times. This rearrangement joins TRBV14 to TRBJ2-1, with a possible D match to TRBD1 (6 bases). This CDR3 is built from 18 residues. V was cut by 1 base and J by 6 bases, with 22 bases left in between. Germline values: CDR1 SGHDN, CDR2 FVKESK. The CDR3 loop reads CASSQGSLTGRGGNEQFF. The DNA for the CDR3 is TGTGCCAGCAGCCAAGGCTCTCTGACAGGACGAGGGGGCAATGAGCAGTTCTTC.

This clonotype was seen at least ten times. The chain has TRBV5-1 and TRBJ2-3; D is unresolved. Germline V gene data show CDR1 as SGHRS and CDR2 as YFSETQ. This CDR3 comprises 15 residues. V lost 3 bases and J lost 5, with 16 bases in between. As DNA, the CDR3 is TGCGCCAGCAGCTCACCGGACGGCTCTGGAGATACGCAGTATTTT. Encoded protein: CASSSPDGSGDTQYF.

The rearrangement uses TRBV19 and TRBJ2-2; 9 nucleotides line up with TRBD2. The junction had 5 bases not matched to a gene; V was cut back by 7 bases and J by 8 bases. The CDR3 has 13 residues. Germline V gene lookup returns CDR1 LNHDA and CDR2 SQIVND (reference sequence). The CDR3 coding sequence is TGTGCCAGTACCCCTAGCGGGAAAGGGGAGCTGTTTTTT. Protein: CASTPSGKGELFF.

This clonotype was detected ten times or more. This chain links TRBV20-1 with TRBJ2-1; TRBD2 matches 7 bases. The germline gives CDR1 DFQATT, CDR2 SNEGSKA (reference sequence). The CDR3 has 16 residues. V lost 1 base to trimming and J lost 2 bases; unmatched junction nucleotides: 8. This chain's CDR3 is CSARGIKLATYNEQFF. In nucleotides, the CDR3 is TGCAGTGCTAGAGGTATCAAACTAGCGACCTACAATGAGCAGTTCTTC.

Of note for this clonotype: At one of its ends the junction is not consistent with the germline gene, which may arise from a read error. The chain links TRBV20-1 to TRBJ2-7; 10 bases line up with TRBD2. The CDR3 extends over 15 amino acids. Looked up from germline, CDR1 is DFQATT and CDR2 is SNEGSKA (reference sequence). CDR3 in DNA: TGCAGTGCAAGAGTGCTAGCGGGGGCCTCCTACGAGCAGTACTTC. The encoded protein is CSARVLAGASYEQYF.

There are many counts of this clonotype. CDR3 loop: CASSVEASGSNEQFF. CDR3 coding DNA: TGTGCCAGCAGCGTAGAGGCTAGCGGGTCCAATGAGCAGTTCTTC. J is TRBJ2-1 and V is TRBV9; the match to TRBD2 covers 8 bases. CDR1 SGDLS and CDR2 YYNGEE come from the germline V gene. This CDR3 is built from 15 residues. Losses at the gene ends were 0 bases for V and 6 bases for J; bases not matched to a gene: 5.

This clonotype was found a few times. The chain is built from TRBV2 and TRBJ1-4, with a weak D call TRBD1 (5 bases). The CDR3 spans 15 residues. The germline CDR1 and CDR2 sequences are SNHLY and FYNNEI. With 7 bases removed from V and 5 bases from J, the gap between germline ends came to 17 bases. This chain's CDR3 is CASTQGTATNEKLFF. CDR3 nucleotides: TGTGCCAGCACCCAAGGGACCGCGACGAATGAAAAACTGTTTTTT.

CDR3 sequence: CASSLETGRTEAFF. The DNA of the CDR3 is TGTGCCAGCAGTTTAGAGACAGGGCGGACTGAAGCTTTCTTT. The chain links TRBV12-3 or TRBV12-4 to TRBJ1-1; 7 positions match TRBD1. The CDR3 totals 14 residues. Unmatched junction bases numbered 4, after V lost 1 base and J lost 5 bases.

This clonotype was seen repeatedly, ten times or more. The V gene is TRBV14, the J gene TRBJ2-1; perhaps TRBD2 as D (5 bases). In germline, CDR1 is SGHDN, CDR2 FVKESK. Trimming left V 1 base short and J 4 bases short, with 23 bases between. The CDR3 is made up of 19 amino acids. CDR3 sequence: CASSQGHGLSGAWYNEQFF. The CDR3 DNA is TGTGCCAGCAGCCAAGGGCACGGGTTGAGCGGCGCCTGGTACAATGAGCAGTTCTTC.

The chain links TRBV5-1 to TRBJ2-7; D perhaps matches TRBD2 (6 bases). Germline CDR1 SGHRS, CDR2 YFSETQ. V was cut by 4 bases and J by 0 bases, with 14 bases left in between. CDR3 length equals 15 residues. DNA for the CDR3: TGCGCCAGCAGCCTTACGGGGGAGGCCTCCTACGAGCAGTACTTC. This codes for CASSLTGEASYEQYF.

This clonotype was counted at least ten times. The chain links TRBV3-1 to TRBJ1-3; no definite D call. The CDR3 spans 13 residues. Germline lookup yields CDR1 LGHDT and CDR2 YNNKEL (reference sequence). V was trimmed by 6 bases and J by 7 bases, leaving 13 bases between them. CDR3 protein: CASRHTHQNTIYF. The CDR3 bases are TGTGCCAGCAGGCATACCCACCAGAACACCATATATTTT. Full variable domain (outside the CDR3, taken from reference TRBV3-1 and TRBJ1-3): DTAVSQTPKYLVTQMGNDKSIKCEQNLGHDTMYWYKQDSKKFLKIMFSYNNKELIINETVPNRFSPKSPDKAHLNLHINSLELGDSAVYFCASRHTHQNTIYFGEGSWLTVV.

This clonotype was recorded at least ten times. The CDR3 protein is CASSGQASSYNEQFF. The CDR3 DNA is TGTGCCAGCAGTGGTCAGGCCAGCTCCTACAATGAGCAGTTCTTC. The chain recombines TRBV6-1 with TRBJ2-1; D is unclear. The CDR3 runs 15 residues. Germline CDR1 and CDR2: MNHNS and SASEGT. V was cut by 4 bases and J by 0 bases, with 10 bases left in between.

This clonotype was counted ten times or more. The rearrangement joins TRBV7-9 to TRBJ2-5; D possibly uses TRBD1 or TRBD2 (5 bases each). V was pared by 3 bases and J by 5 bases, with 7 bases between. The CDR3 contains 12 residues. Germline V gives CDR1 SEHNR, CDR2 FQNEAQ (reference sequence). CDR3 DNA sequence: TGTGCCAGCAGCTTTGGGACGGAGACCCAGTACTTC. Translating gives CASSFGTETQYF. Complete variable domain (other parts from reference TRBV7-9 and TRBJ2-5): DTGVSQNPRHKITKRGQNVTFRCDPISEHNRLYWYRQTLGQGPEFLTYFQNEAQLEKSRLLSDRFSAERPKGSFSTLEIQRTEQGDSAMYLCASSFGTETQYFGPGTRLLVL.

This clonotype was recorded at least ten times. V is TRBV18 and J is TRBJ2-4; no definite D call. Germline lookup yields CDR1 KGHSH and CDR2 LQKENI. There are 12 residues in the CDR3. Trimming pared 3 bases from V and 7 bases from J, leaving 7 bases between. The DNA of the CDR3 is TGTGCCAGCTCACCGGGTTCGAACATTCAGTACTTC. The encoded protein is CASSPGSNIQYF. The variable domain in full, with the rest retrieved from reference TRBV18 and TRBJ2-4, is NAGVMQNPRHLVRRRGQEARLRCSPMKGHSHVYWYRQLPEEGLKFMVYLQKENIIDESGMPKERFSAEFPKEGPSILRIQQVVRGDSAAYFCASSPGSNIQYFGAGTRLSVL.

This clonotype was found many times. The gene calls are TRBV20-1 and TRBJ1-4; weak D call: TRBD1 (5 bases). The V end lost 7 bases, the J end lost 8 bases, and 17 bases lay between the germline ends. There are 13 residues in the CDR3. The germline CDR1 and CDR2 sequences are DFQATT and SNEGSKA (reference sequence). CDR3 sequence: CSVRGPSVEKLFF. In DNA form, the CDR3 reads TGCAGTGTCCGGGGACCCTCGGTGGAAAAACTGTTTTTT.

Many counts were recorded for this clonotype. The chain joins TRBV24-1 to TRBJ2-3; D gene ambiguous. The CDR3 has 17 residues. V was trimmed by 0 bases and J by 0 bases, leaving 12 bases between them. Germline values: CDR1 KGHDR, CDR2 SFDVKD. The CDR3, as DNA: TGTGCCACCAGTGATTTGGGATCGGGCTCTAGCACAGATACGCAGTATTTT. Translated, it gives CATSDLGSGSSTDTQYF.

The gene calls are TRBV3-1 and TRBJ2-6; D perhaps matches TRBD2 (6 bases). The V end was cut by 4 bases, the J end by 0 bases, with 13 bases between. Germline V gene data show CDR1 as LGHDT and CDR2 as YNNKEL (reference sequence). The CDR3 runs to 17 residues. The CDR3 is CASSPERVRSGANVLTF. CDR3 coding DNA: TGTGCCAGCAGCCCGGAGCGGGTGCGCTCTGGGGCCAACGTCCTGACTTTC.

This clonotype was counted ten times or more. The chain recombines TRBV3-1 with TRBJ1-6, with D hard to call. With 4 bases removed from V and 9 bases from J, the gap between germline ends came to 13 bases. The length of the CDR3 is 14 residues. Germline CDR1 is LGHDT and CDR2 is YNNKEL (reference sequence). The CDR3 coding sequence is TGTGCCAGCAGCCCTTTCCCCTCAGGTTCACCCCTCCACTTT. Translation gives CASSPFPSGSPLHF.

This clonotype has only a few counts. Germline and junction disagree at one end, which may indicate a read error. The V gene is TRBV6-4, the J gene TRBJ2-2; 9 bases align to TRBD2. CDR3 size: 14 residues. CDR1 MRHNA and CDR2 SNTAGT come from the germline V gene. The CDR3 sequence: CASKAGGGTGELFF. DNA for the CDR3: TGTGCAAGCAAAGCGGGAGGCGGCACCGGGGAGCTGTTTTTT.